The rows below give T cell receptor beta chains drawn from one sample of a study of T cells in Graves' hyperthyroidism and ophthalmopathy. TCRdb analysed the multiplex PCR reads with MiXCR anew, one entry per CDR3 protein. The sample has roughly 660,000 distinct CDR3 sequences, around 15% seen once. Sequencing used blood. These TCRs come from a man between 50 and 59 years old with Graves' hyperthyroidism. Both conserved end residues are part of each CDR3. D genes are given only for firm matches. Clone size is not always given. Where it is, it says once, few, many or a class for expanded clones.

D: NA
V: TRBV20-1
size: many
J: TRBJ1-5
DNA: TGCAGTGCTAGGGGGGGCAGTCAGCCCCAGCATTTT
CDR3: CSARGGSQPQHF

D: NA
V: TRBV7-3
size: few
J: TRBJ2-5
DNA: TGTGCCAGCAGCCCAGAGGACAGCCAAGAGACCCAGTACTTC
CDR3: CASSPEDSQETQYF

D: NA
V: TRBV30
size: many
J: TRBJ2-2
DNA: TGTGCCTGGAGGGGGAACGGGGAGCTGTTTTTT
CDR3: CAWRGNGELFF

D: NA
V: TRBV24-1
size: NA
J: TRBJ2-1
DNA: TGTGCCACCAGTGCGCGAGAGCGTGTAAATGAGCAGTTCTTC
CDR3: CATSARERVNEQFF

D: NA
V: TRBV6-5
size: many
J: TRBJ1-1
DNA: TGTGCCAGCAGTTACTCGAGAGAGGTCGCCCGGATTGAAGCTTTCTTT
CDR3: CASSYSREVARIEAFF

D: NA
V: TRBV7-2
size: many
J: TRBJ1-1
DNA: TGTGCCAGCACCCTGACAGTTTCGAACACTGAAGCTTTCTTT
CDR3: CASTLTVSNTEAFF

D: TRBD2
V: TRBV29-1
size: many
J: TRBJ2-1
DNA: TGCAGCGTTGCCGGGAGGGCCTACAATGAGCAGTTCTTC
CDR3: CSVAGRAYNEQFF

D: NA
V: TRBV6-1
size: many
J: TRBJ1-2
DNA: TGTGCCAGCAGAAATACCCCAGGGACCGGTTACTATGGCTACACCTTC
CDR3: CASRNTPGTGYYGYTF

D: NA
V: TRBV10-3
size: NA
J: TRBJ1-6
DNA: TGTGCCATCGGTCCGAGGGCGGAAATTGGTATTTCACCCCTCCACTTT
CDR3: CAIGPRAEIGISPLHF

D: NA
V: TRBV5-1
size: NA
J: TRBJ2-7
DNA: TGCGCCAGCAGCTTGGTTCCCATATCGTTGGACGAGCAGTACTTC
CDR3: CASSLVPISLDEQYF

D: NA
V: TRBV7-8
size: many
J: TRBJ2-7
DNA: TGTGCCAGCAGCTTAATCGGACTGAGACCCTCCGAGCAGTACTTC
CDR3: CASSLIGLRPSEQYF

D: TRBD2
V: TRBV7-6
size: NA
J: TRBJ2-3
DNA: TGTGCCAGCAGCTTCGAACCAGCGGGAGCGATCACAGATACGCAGTATTTT
CDR3: CASSFEPAGAITDTQYF

D: NA
V: TRBV27
size: few
J: TRBJ2-3
DNA: TGTGCCAGTGGAGAGTTGGGCACAGATACGCAGTATTTT
CDR3: CASGELGTDTQYF

D: TRBD2
V: TRBV28
size: many
J: TRBJ2-1
DNA: TGTGCCAGCAGTTCCGGCGGGAGGGCCTTCAATGAGCAGTTCTTC
CDR3: CASSSGGRAFNEQFF

D: NA
V: TRBV9
size: NA
J: TRBJ1-2
DNA: TGTGCCAGCAGCGTAGGCCGGGGGGGTCACTATGGCTACACCTTC
CDR3: CASSVGRGGHYGYTF

D: NA
V: TRBV28
size: many
J: TRBJ1-5
DNA: TGTGCCAGCAGCCCGGATCAGCCCCAGCATTTT
CDR3: CASSPDQPQHF

D: NA
V: TRBV20-1
size: NA
J: TRBJ2-1
DNA: TGCAGTGCTATGGGCCACTACAATGAGCAGTTCTTC
CDR3: CSAMGHYNEQFF

D: NA
V: TRBV28
size: few
J: TRBJ1-1
DNA: TGTGCCAGCAGACCAGAACAGGGATTAAACACTGAAGCTTTCTTT
CDR3: CASRPEQGLNTEAFF

D: TRBD1
V: TRBV29-1
size: NA
J: TRBJ1-4
DNA: TGCAGCGTCTCCCCCGGACAGGGAGGAAAACTGTTTTTT
CDR3: CSVSPGQGGKLFF

D: NA
V: TRBV7-6
size: many
J: TRBJ1-1
DNA: TGTGCCAGCAGCTTCCCGGGGGACACTGAAGCTTTCTTT
CDR3: CASSFPGDTEAFF

D: NA
V: TRBV20-1
size: few
J: TRBJ2-5
DNA: TGCAGTGCTAGAGATGTACTCGCAGAGACCCAGTACTTC
CDR3: CSARDVLAETQYF

D: TRBD2
V: TRBV3-1
size: NA
J: TRBJ2-7
DNA: TGTGCCAGCAGCCAGGGACTAGCAAAAAAAAGGTACGAGCAGTACTTC
CDR3: CASSQGLAKKRYEQYF

D: NA
V: TRBV30
size: many
J: TRBJ1-1
DNA: TGTGCCTGGAGTGTAGGTTGGAACACTGAAGCTTTCTTT
CDR3: CAWSVGWNTEAFF

D: NA
V: TRBV28
size: many
J: TRBJ1-1
DNA: TGTGCCAGCAGTTTACGGGGGGGGGCCAACACTGAAGCTTTCTTT
CDR3: CASSLRGGANTEAFF

D: NA
V: TRBV7-9
size: NA
J: TRBJ2-3
DNA: TGTGCCAGCAGCTTAGAAGGGGGGGCAGATACGCAGTATTTT
CDR3: CASSLEGGADTQYF

D: TRBD2
V: TRBV20-1
size: NA
J: TRBJ2-3
DNA: TGCAGTGCGCCTCGGACTAGCGGAGATACGCAGTATTTT
CDR3: CSAPRTSGDTQYF

D: NA
V: TRBV28
size: many
J: TRBJ2-7
DNA: TGTGCCAGCACCCCCTCGGGGGCCGACGAGCAGTACTTC
CDR3: CASTPSGADEQYF

D: TRBD1
V: TRBV7-8
size: many
J: TRBJ2-2
DNA: TGTGCCAGCAGCACACCGGGACAGGGGGGCACCGGGGAGCTGTTTTTT
CDR3: CASSTPGQGGTGELFF

D: NA
V: TRBV20-1
size: few
J: TRBJ1-6
DNA: TGCAGTGCTACCAGACGGGCGGCCTATTCACCCCTCCACTTT
CDR3: CSATRRAAYSPLHF

D: NA
V: TRBV6-2/TRBV6-3
size: many
J: TRBJ1-1
DNA: TGTGCCAGCAGTTACACCTCGGGACAACTGAACACTGAAGCTTTCTTT
CDR3: CASSYTSGQLNTEAFF

D: TRBD2
V: TRBV7-9
size: few
J: TRBJ2-7
DNA: TGTGCCAGCAGCACCGGGGGGACCCTGAGCTCCTACGAGCAGTACTTC
CDR3: CASSTGGTLSSYEQYF

D: NA
V: TRBV27
size: many
J: TRBJ1-2
DNA: TGTGCCAGCATGTCAGCGGAAAACTATGGCTACACCTTC
CDR3: CASMSAENYGYTF

D: NA
V: TRBV13
size: few
J: TRBJ2-2
DNA: TGTGCCAGCAGCTACGAACAGGGAACCGGGGAGCTGTTTTTT
CDR3: CASSYEQGTGELFF

D: TRBD1
V: TRBV12-3/TRBV12-4
size: many
J: TRBJ2-2
DNA: TGTGCCAGCAGAGAGACAGGGGGGCGCACCGGGGAGCTGTTTTTT
CDR3: CASRETGGRTGELFF

D: NA
V: TRBV29-1
size: NA
J: TRBJ1-1
DNA: TGCAGCGTTAGAGGGGGGGGGGAGGCTGAAGCTTTCTTT
CDR3: CSVRGGGEAEAFF

D: TRBD2
V: TRBV5-1
size: many
J: TRBJ2-1
DNA: TGCGCCAGCAGCTTACTCAGCGGGAGGGCCCACAATGAGCAGTTCTTC
CDR3: CASSLLSGRAHNEQFF

D: NA
V: TRBV20-1
size: many
J: TRBJ1-1
DNA: TGCAGTGCGGGTGGGGACACTGAAGCTTTCTTT
CDR3: CSAGGDTEAFF